A selection of T cell receptor beta chains follows, all from one sample in a study of cytomegalovirus exposure and HLA in healthy donors. Sequenced by immunoSEQ multiplex PCR; TCRdb stores in-frame clones only, minus some. Of roughly 200,000 clones listed, over 65% are singletons. The sample comprised PBMCs. The receptors come from a man aged 18 to 30 in good health and CMV-seronegative. CDR3s include the opening cysteine and the closing phenylalanine or tryptophan. The D gene is left open where the match is weak. For some rows the clone size is stated as once, few or many, or as a class when expanded; others skip it.

d_gene	j_gene	abundance	v_gene	CDR3nt	CDR3aa
.	TRBJ2-3	.	TRBV9	TGTGCCAGCAGCGTTACAAGGGGTATGGCCACAGATACGCAGTATTTT	CASSVTRGMATDTQYF
.	TRBJ2-3	few	TRBV5-1	TGCGCCAGCAGCCCAACAACCATCACAGATACGCAGTATTTT	CASSPTTITDTQYF
TRBD1	TRBJ2-5	.	TRBV25-1	TGTGCCAGCACGACAGGGAACCAAGAGACCCAGTACTTC	CASTTGNQETQYF
TRBD2	TRBJ2-7	.	TRBV6-1	TGTGCCAGCAGTGATAGCGGGATGTCTTACGAGCAGTACTTC	CASSDSGMSYEQYF
.	TRBJ1-2	.	TRBV2	TGTGCCAGCAGTGAGGGGAGGGTAGGAGGCTACACCTTC	CASSEGRVGGYTF
TRBD2	TRBJ2-7	.	TRBV14	TGTGCCAGCAGCCCCCGCCTAGCGGGAACCTACGAGCAGTACTTC	CASSPRLAGTYEQYF
TRBD2	TRBJ2-3	.	TRBV10-1	TGCGCCAGCAGTGCCCTAGCGGTCGAAAGCACAGATACGCAGTATTTT	CASSALAVESTDTQYF
TRBD1	TRBJ1-1	.	TRBV10-1	TGCGCCAGCAGTGAGGTGCCCGGGACAGGGGTAGGCACTGAAGCTTTCTTT	CASSEVPGTGVGTEAFF
.	TRBJ2-7	.	TRBV4-1	TGCGCCAGCAGCCAAGTTAACGGCGAGCAGTACTTC	CASSQVNGEQYF
.	TRBJ1-5	once	TRBV28	TGTGCCAGCAGCTACAATCAGCCCCAGCATTTT	CASSYNQPQHF
.	TRBJ2-1	.	TRBV13	TGTGCCAGCAGCTTAGAGGGGTACAATGAGCAGTTCTTC	CASSLEGYNEQFF